This TCR beta chain was observed in a study of CD8 T cells in ankylosing spondylitis. Study-wide points: Significant enrichment of disease-linked clones was reported in matched ankylosing spondylitis synovial fluid. CD8+ by phenotype, disease-linked clones were relatively rare in peripheral blood. It appeared that ankylosing spondylitis blood was characterized by a TCR beta motif of several highly homologous variants.

From germline, CDR1 is MNHEY and CDR2 SMNVEV (reference sequence). The ends were cut back, 1 base at V and 1 base at J, with 10 bases in the middle. The CDR3 is 16 amino acids. TCR beta libraries were made by quantitative 5'-RACE with molecular barcodes. TCRdb independently ran MiXCR on the 5' RACE reads; one entry per CDR3 protein. Among around 890,000 distinct CDR3 sequences listed, 12% were seen once. As concerns this clonotype: As yet, its antigen is unknown.

The specimen was blood, either unsorted or a sorted T cell fraction (not recorded which). The origin of this receptor is a male donor with ankylosing spondylitis. This rearrangement joins TRBV27 to TRBJ2-2, with D hard to call. The CDR3 sequence is CASSLLGIQNTGELFF. The CDR3 nucleotides are TGTGCCAGCAGTTTATTAGGCATCCAGAACACCGGGGAGCTGTTTTTT.